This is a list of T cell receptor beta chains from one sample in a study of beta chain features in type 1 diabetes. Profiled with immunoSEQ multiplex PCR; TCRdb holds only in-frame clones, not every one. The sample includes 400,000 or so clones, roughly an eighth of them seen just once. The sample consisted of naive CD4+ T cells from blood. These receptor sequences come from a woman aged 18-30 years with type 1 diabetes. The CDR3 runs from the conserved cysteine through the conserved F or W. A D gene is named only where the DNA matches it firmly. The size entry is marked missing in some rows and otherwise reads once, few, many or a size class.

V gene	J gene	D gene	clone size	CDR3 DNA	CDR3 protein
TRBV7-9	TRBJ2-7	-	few	TGTGTGTGTAGTGAGGGGGACCACGAGCAGTACTTC	CVCSEGDHEQYF
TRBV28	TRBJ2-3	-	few	TGTGCCAGCAGTTTACTGGGGGCAAAAACGATAATCACAGATACGCAGTATTTT	CASSLLGAKTIITDTQYF
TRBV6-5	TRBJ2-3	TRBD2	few	TGTGCCAGCAGATCGACGAGCGGGGGCGCGGGGTATTTT	CASRSTSGGAGYF
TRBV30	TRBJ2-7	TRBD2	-	TGTGCCTGGAGGGGACTAGCGAACGAGCAGTACTTC	CAWRGLANEQYF
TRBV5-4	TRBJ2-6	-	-	TGTGCCAGCAGACCCCTGAAAACTAGCTCTGGGGCCAACGTCCTGACTTTC	CASRPLKTSSGANVLTF
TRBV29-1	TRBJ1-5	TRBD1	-	TGCAGCGTTGTTGACAGGGATAATCAGCCCCAGCATTTT	CSVVDRDNQPQHF
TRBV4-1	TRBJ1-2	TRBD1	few	TGCGCCAGCAGCCAAGCCTCCGGACAGGGCTATGGCTACACCTTC	CASSQASGQGYGYTF
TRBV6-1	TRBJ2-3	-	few	TGTGCCAGCACGAGGGCAACTAGCACAGATACGCAGTATTTT	CASTRATSTDTQYF
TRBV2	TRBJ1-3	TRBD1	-	TGTGCCAGCAGTACAGGGACAGCTGGAAACACCATATATTTT	CASSTGTAGNTIYF
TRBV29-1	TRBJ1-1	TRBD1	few	TGCAGCGTTGTCCGACAGGGTGTAGACACTGAAGCTTTCTTT	CSVVRQGVDTEAFF
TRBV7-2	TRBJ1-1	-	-	TGTGCCAGCAGCCTCACCAGAGGGAACACTGAAGCTTTCTTT	CASSLTRGNTEAFF
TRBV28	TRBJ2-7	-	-	TGTGCCAGCACCGATGCGGGGTCCTACGAGCAGTACTTC	CASTDAGSYEQYF
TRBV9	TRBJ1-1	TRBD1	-	TGTGCCAGCAGCACAGCGGGACAGGGAAGCACTGAAGCTTTCTTT	CASSTAGQGSTEAFF
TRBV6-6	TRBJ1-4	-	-	TGTGCCAGCAGTCGGGGAGGGAGTGAAAAACTGTTTTTT	CASSRGGSEKLFF
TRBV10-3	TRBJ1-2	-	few	TGTGCCATCATTGAAACAGCCAAAGGCTACACCTTC	CAIIETAKGYTF
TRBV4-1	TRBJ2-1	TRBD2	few	TGCGCCAGCAGCCAGCGGACTAGCGGGAGCAATGAGCAGTTCTTC	CASSQRTSGSNEQFF
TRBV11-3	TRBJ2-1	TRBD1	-	TGTGCCAGCAGTCCGGACAGGGGCATTCAAAATGAGCAGTTCTTC	CASSPDRGIQNEQFF
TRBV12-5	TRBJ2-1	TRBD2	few	TGTGCTAGTGGTTTGGGTAGCGGGGGGGCGGAAGAGCAGTTCTTC	CASGLGSGGAEEQFF